A selection of T cell receptor beta chains follows, all from one sample in a study of vaccination and CD4 T cells after COVID-19. Their specific antigens are unknown. TCRdb independently ran MiXCR on the PCR reads; one entry per CDR3 protein. Of about 9,300 distinct CDR3 sequences listed, roughly half are singletons. Material: CD4+ T cells from blood, cultured in vitro. These receptors came from a human donor who had recovered from COVID-19. The CDR3 runs from the conserved cysteine through the conserved F or W. A D gene is named only where the DNA matches it firmly. Size tells how often a clone was seen (once, few, many) or the class of an expanded clone, and some rows leave it out.

NA,TRBJ2-7,TRBV6-1,TRBD1,TGTGCCAGCAGATCCGGGACAGCAACCTACGAGCAGTACTTC,CASRSGTATYEQYF
few,TRBJ1-2,TRBV6-2/TRBV6-3,TRBD1,TGTGCCAGCAGCCTCCCCGGGACAGCGAGCATAATCTATGGCTACACCTTC,CASSLPGTASIIYGYTF
NA,TRBJ2-7,TRBV5-1,TRBD1,TGCGCCAGCAGCCCCGACGCCCCAGCGCCGGGACAGCGCTACGAGCAGTACTTC,CASSPDAPAPGQRYEQYF
once,TRBJ2-7,TRBV15,NA,TGTGCCACCAGCAGAGAATTCGGGGCAGCTTTTTCCTACGAGCAGTACTTC,CATSREFGAAFSYEQYF
NA,TRBJ2-2,TRBV7-9,TRBD2,TGTGCCAGCAGCACCTCCCTAGCGGGAGCCGGGGAGCTGTTTTTT,CASSTSLAGAGELFF
few,TRBJ1-2,TRBV6-1,NA,TGTGCCAGCAGGCGAGGGGAGCCGGGCTATGGCTACACCTTC,CASRRGEPGYGYTF
NA,TRBJ1-1,TRBV20-1,NA,TGCAGTGCGCGCAAGGACAGGAACACTGAAGCTTTCTTT,CSARKDRNTEAFF
NA,TRBJ1-5,TRBV6-1,NA,TGTGCCAGCAGTCCTCAAGGATCGCGCAATCAGCCCCAGCATTTT,CASSPQGSRNQPQHF
few,TRBJ1-5,TRBV30,NA,TGTGCCTGGACCACGGGCGGCAATCAGCCCCAGCATTTT,CAWTTGGNQPQHF
few,TRBJ2-7,TRBV6-4,NA,TGTGCCAGCAGTGACTCGCCAGGCCTCGAGCAGTACTTC,CASSDSPGLEQYF
large,TRBJ1-2,TRBV7-8,NA,TGTGCCAGCAGCTCCCGACCGCGGGGGAACTATGGCTACACCTTC,CASSSRPRGNYGYTF
NA,TRBJ1-1,TRBV7-2,TRBD1,TGTGCCAGCAGCGCCTGGGACAGTCAGAACACTGAAGCTTTCTTT,CASSAWDSQNTEAFF
few,TRBJ1-2,TRBV2,NA,TGTGCCAGCAGTGTGGTCCCAGGGGCTGGCTACACCTTC,CASSVVPGAGYTF
NA,TRBJ2-1,TRBV20-1,TRBD2,TGCAGTGTGGGATTTAGCGGGAGCTACAATGAGCAGTTCTTC,CSVGFSGSYNEQFF
NA,TRBJ1-5,TRBV19,NA,TGTGCCAGTACGACAGGAGGGGGTATCAATCAGCCCCAGCATTTT,CASTTGGGINQPQHF
once,TRBJ1-6,TRBV4-3,NA,TGCGCCAGCAGTCCGAGACAGCTTAATTCACCCCTCCACTTT,CASSPRQLNSPLHF
NA,TRBJ2-2,TRBV7-8,NA,TGTGCCCTCGGGTTCGGGGAGCTGTTTTTT,CALGFGELFF
NA,TRBJ1-1,TRBV20-1,NA,TGCAGTGCTAGAGACAAACTGAACACTGAAGCTTTCTTT,CSARDKLNTEAFF
NA,TRBJ1-2,TRBV6-1,NA,TGTGCCAGCACCCCCCGAACGTCGGGGTATGGCTACACCTTC,CASTPRTSGYGYTF
few,TRBJ1-2,TRBV10-3,NA,TGTGCCACCCAACCCTTTCAAGACCTGGGGAATGGCTACACCTTC,CATQPFQDLGNGYTF
NA,TRBJ1-1,TRBV7-2,NA,TGTGCCAGCAAGGCTACCTGGGCAGGGCGGGCTGAAGCTTTCTTT,CASKATWAGRAEAFF
NA,TRBJ1-2,TRBV5-1,NA,TGCGCCAGCAGCTTGAGTACGGGAGGCTACACCTTC,CASSLSTGGYTF
few,TRBJ2-5,TRBV20-1,NA,TGCAGTGCCCCCGATGGGGTCAGGGAGACCCAGTACTTC,CSAPDGVRETQYF
once,TRBJ1-5,TRBV5-6,NA,TGTGCCAGCAGCTTTGGGGGAATTGATAGCAATCAGCCCCAGCATTTT,CASSFGGIDSNQPQHF
NA,TRBJ2-1,TRBV5-4,NA,TGTGCCAGCAATTCAGCGGGACAATACAATGAGCAGTTCTTC,CASNSAGQYNEQFF
few,TRBJ2-7,TRBV2,NA,TGTGCCAGCAGTGAGGACAGAGACTACGAGCAGTACTTC,CASSEDRDYEQYF
NA,TRBJ2-1,TRBV6-4,TRBD2,TGTGCCAGCAGTGATCCAGACAGACAGACTAGCGGGAGACCCTACAATGAGCAGTTCTTC,CASSDPDRQTSGRPYNEQFF
NA,TRBJ2-7,TRBV5-1,TRBD1,TGCGCCAGCAGCTTGTTAGGGGACAGAGCCTACGAGCAGTACTTC,CASSLLGDRAYEQYF
NA,TRBJ2-7,TRBV6-1,NA,TGTGCCAGCACCCAAGGACGGTACGAGCAGTACTTC,CASTQGRYEQYF
few,TRBJ1-2,TRBV6-1,NA,TGTGCCAGCAGAGCTGGCGGGGGGGGCTACACCTTC,CASRAGGGGYTF
few,TRBJ2-1,TRBV27,NA,TGTGCCAGCAGTCCCCTAGTGGGCGCGGGTTACAATGAGCAGTTCTTC,CASSPLVGAGYNEQFF
NA,TRBJ2-3,TRBV5-1,TRBD2,TGCGCCAGCAGCTTGCTAGGAGGGAGGGCCTTAGTGAGCACAGATACGCAGTATTTT,CASSLLGGRALVSTDTQYF
NA,TRBJ1-2,TRBV6-2/TRBV6-3,NA,TGTGCCAGCAGTTTAGGTACCAACTATGGCTACACCTTC,CASSLGTNYGYTF
NA,TRBJ1-3,TRBV4-3,TRBD1,TGCGCCAGCAGCCGTCGGACAGGGAGGTTCGGAAACACCATATATTTT,CASSRRTGRFGNTIYF
NA,TRBJ2-3,TRBV7-2,NA,TGTGCCAGCAGCCCCCTGCTTGGGGCCCCTACTCGTCCAGATACGCAGTATTTT,CASSPLLGAPTRPDTQYF
NA,TRBJ1-1,TRBV7-9,NA,TGTGCCAGCACCGCGGTGGAGGGCGCGGGGGCGAACACTGAAGCTTTCTTT,CASTAVEGAGANTEAFF
NA,TRBJ2-7,TRBV7-9,NA,TGTGCCAGCAGCTTGGGTAGCGGTCTTATCTACGAGCAGTACTTC,CASSLGSGLIYEQYF
few,TRBJ1-4,TRBV6-1,NA,TGTGCCAGCAGCCGCCCCGGGGCTAATGAAAAACTGTTTTTT,CASSRPGANEKLFF
NA,TRBJ2-3,TRBV20-1,TRBD2,TGCAGTGCTGGCGGGGGAAGCACAGATACGCAGTATTTT,CSAGGGSTDTQYF
NA,TRBJ2-1,TRBV7-2,TRBD1,TGTGCCAGCAGCTCCCAGGGACAGGGCATTCATGAGCAGTTCTTC,CASSSQGQGIHEQFF
NA,TRBJ2-3,TRBV7-3,TRBD1,TGTGCCAGCAGCGGGGGACAGGGAGGGACAGATACGCAGTATTTT,CASSGGQGGTDTQYF
NA,TRBJ2-5,TRBV19,NA,TGTGCCAGTAGACGTACCCCCGGGGGTCAAGAGACCCAGTACTTC,CASRRTPGGQETQYF
NA,TRBJ1-5,TRBV7-6,NA,TGTGCCAGCAGCCCGCTCCTTAGCAATCAGCCCCAGCATTTT,CASSPLLSNQPQHF
NA,TRBJ2-1,TRBV7-9,NA,TGTGCCAGCAGCTTAGCGGGAGGAGGGGGCCGGGAGCAGTTCTTC,CASSLAGGGGREQFF
NA,TRBJ1-2,TRBV5-1,NA,TGCGCCAGCAGCTTGGAAGGGGGGGAGTATGGCTACACCTTC,CASSLEGGEYGYTF
NA,TRBJ2-7,TRBV20-1,TRBD2,TGCAGTGCTAGGGGGGGGAGGGCAACCTACGAGCAGTACTTC,CSARGGRATYEQYF
NA,TRBJ2-7,TRBV7-2,TRBD2,TGTGCCAGCAGCTTTCTCGGGGGGGAGCAGTACTTC,CASSFLGGEQYF
NA,TRBJ2-5,TRBV24-1,NA,TGTGCCACCAGTGGCAGCCTCGAGACCCAGTACTTC,CATSGSLETQYF
NA,TRBJ1-2,TRBV6-1,NA,TGTGCCAGCGGCTCGCCCTATGGCTACACCTTC,CASGSPYGYTF
NA,TRBJ1-2,TRBV11-2,NA,TGTGCCAGCACCACCCCCCGGGTCGCCAACCGCTACACCTTC,CASTTPRVANRYTF
NA,TRBJ1-2,TRBV19,TRBD1,TGTGCCAGTAGTCTTGGACAGGGGGGCTACACCTTC,CASSLGQGGYTF
NA,TRBJ1-6,TRBV2,NA,TGTGCCAGCAGTGGAATTTCACCCCTCCACTTT,CASSGISPLHF
NA,TRBJ1-2,TRBV2,TRBD1,TGTGCCAGCAGCCCGGGACAGGCAAACTATGGCTACACCTTC,CASSPGQANYGYTF
few,TRBJ2-7,TRBV6-2/TRBV6-3,TRBD1,TGTGCCAGCAGTTACTCGTCCAGGGGGCATTACGAGCAGTACTTC,CASSYSSRGHYEQYF
NA,TRBJ1-5,TRBV7-8,NA,TGTGCCAGCAGTTCCGTATTGGAGCCCCAGCATTTT,CASSSVLEPQHF
NA,TRBJ2-4,TRBV7-6,NA,TGTGCCAGCAGCTTAGAACAGTGGGGCATTCAGTACTTC,CASSLEQWGIQYF
NA,TRBJ2-3,TRBV7-2,NA,TGTGCCAGCAGCGCACCAGGTGATACGCAGTATTTT,CASSAPGDTQYF
NA,TRBJ2-3,TRBV19,TRBD2,TGTGCCAGTAATCGGGCGGGGGGGCCTACAGATACGCAGTATTTT,CASNRAGGPTDTQYF
NA,TRBJ2-2,TRBV6-2/TRBV6-3,NA,TGTGCCAGCAATCAGTTGAGGGACACCGGGGAGCTGTTTTTT,CASNQLRDTGELFF